The 32 T cell receptor beta chains below were found in one sample sequenced in a study of shared clonotypes between healthy human individuals. TCRdb's table, derived via immunoSEQ multiplex PCR, lists solely in-frame clones and lacks some. The data contain over a million clones, roughly 96% of them singletons. Source material: naive CD4+ T cells sorted from blood. Documented subset: CD45RA+ positively selected. The origin of the receptors is a man aged 30 to 45 in good health.

V usage is TRBV29-1 and J usage is TRBJ2-1; D possibly corresponds to TRBD1 (7 bases). With 4 bases removed from V and 4 bases from J, the gap between germline ends came to 14 bases. The CDR3 consists of 14 residues. CDR1 is SQVTM and CDR2 is ANQGSEA in the germline V gene. In DNA, the CDR3 is TGCAGCGTTGCCCGGGGGACAGTATACAATGAGCAGTTCTTC. It is translated as CSVARGTVYNEQFF.

A word on this clone: Other DNA sequences in this specimen translate into the identical CDR3. The chain combines TRBV5-4 with TRBJ2-5, with 7 bases fitting TRBD2. This CDR3 has 14 residues. Germline V gene lookup returns CDR1 SGHNT and CDR2 YYREEE (reference sequence). Trimming removed 4 bases from V and 2 bases from J; junction bases left unmatched: 5. The CDR3 region is CASSRGGGQETQYF. As DNA, the CDR3 is TGTGCCAGCAGCCGTGGGGGAGGGCAAGAGACCCAGTACTTC. The full variable domain, in which reference TRBV5-4 and TRBJ2-5 provide the parts outside the CDR3, is ETGVTQSPTHLIKTRGQQVTLRCSSQSGHNTVSWYQQALGQGPQFIFQYYREEENGRGNFPPRFSGLQFPNYSSELNVNALELDDSALYLCASSRGGGQETQYFGPGTRLLVL.

The V call is TRBV6-6, the J call TRBJ2-7, with TRBD2 identical over 7 bases. The CDR3 has 13 residues. The trim removed 5 bases at V and 6 bases at J, leaving 7 bases unmatched. The germline V gene has CDR1 MNHNY and CDR2 SVGAGI (reference sequence). The CDR3 is CASSPRTRSEQYF. The CDR3 DNA is TGTGCCAGCAGTCCGAGGACTAGAAGCGAGCAGTACTTC.

CDR3 sequence: CASAEEGYYGYTF. CDR3 nucleotide sequence: TGTGCTAGTGCTGAGGAGGGTTACTATGGCTACACCTTC. J is TRBJ1-2 and V is TRBV12-5; D gene uncertain. This CDR3 spans 13 amino acids. CDR1 LGHNT and CDR2 FRNRAP come from the germline V gene. V was shortened by 7 bases and J by 3 bases, with 12 bases between the two germline ends.

The chain links TRBV5-1 to TRBJ2-7; no clear D. The V end was cut by 3 bases, the J end by 3 bases, with 19 bases between. The CDR3 totals 16 residues. The V gene's germline CDR1 is SGHRS and CDR2 YFSETQ. The CDR3 DNA sequence: TGCGCCAGCAGCTCCAATCTTTTTGGCGCTTACTACGAGCAGTACTTC. Translating gives CASSSNLFGAYYEQYF.

The V and J genes are TRBV25-1 and TRBJ2-7, with 8 bases fitting TRBD2. The CDR3 consists of 15 residues. CDR1 MGHDK and CDR2 SYGVNS come from the germline V gene. The J segment lost 0 bases and the V segment lost 5 bases, leaving 6 bases of the junction unmatched. As DNA, the CDR3 is TGTGCCAGCAGTCTAATCGGGACTAGCTCCTACGAGCAGTACTTC. Translation gives CASSLIGTSSYEQYF.

V is TRBV4-3 and J is TRBJ2-3; TRBD1 agrees at 8 bases. This CDR3 is 15 amino acids long. V lost 4 bases, J lost 3 bases, and 6 bases stayed unmatched. The germline gives CDR1 LGHNA, CDR2 YSLEER. CDR3 sequence reads: CASSLDRGLTDTQYF. For the CDR3, the DNA is TGCGCCAGCAGCCTCGACAGGGGTTTAACAGATACGCAGTATTTT.

V and J are TRBV29-1 and TRBJ2-1; a weak D match, TRBD2 (6 bases). V was clipped by 7 bases and J by 9 bases, with 16 bases between them. Per germline, CDR1 SQVTM and CDR2 ANQGSEA. This CDR3 spans 12 amino acids. CDR3 in DNA: TGCAGCGGCGCCCGACTAGTCGGTGAGCAGTTCTTC. It encodes CSGARLVGEQFF.

The V gene is TRBV11-2, the J gene TRBJ2-3; 8 bases are a match to TRBD2. V lost 6 bases and J lost 5; bases outside the gene matches: 1. The CDR3 is 12 amino acids. Per the germline V gene, CDR1 is SGHAT and CDR2 is FQNNGV. The CDR3 region is CASRRGGDTQYF. In nucleotides, the CDR3 is TGTGCCAGCAGACGGGGGGGAGATACGCAGTATTTT.

This chain joins TRBV7-6 and TRBJ2-5; 7 nucleotides match TRBD2. J lost 2 bases, V lost 5 bases, and 11 bases had no gene match. Germline CDR1 is SGHVS and CDR2 is FNYEAQ. The length of the CDR3 is 16 residues. The chain's CDR3 is CASSLNPGAGQETQYF. The CDR3 region has the DNA TGTGCCAGCAGCCTTAACCCGGGAGCGGGGCAAGAGACCCAGTACTTC.

The V and J genes are TRBV2 and TRBJ2-7; 7 bases are shared with TRBD1. This CDR3 contains 14 residues. V dropped 8 bases and J dropped 2; count of bases not matched to a gene: 9. Germline V gives CDR1 SNHLY, CDR2 FYNNEI. CDR3 coding DNA: TGTGCCAGCCAGATCCCGGGACAGACCTACGAGCAGTACTTC. Translated: CASQIPGQTYEQYF.

The chain carries TRBV30 and TRBJ1-2; D is perhaps TRBD1 (6 bases). With 4 bases removed from V and 8 bases from J, the gap between germline ends came to 14 bases. CDR3 length equals 12 residues. The germline V gene encodes CDR1 GTSNPN and CDR2 SVGIG (reference sequence). The CDR3 reads CAWISTGDGYTF. The CDR3 bases are TGTGCCTGGATCTCGACAGGTGACGGCTACACCTTC.

This clone showed up just once. The rearrangement joins TRBV7-9 to TRBJ1-3, with D uncertain. The germline V and J ends were trimmed by 1 base and 8 bases, with 24 bases remaining between them. CDR3 length: 18 residues. CDR1 and CDR2 from the germline V gene are SEHNR and FQNEAQ (reference sequence). Written as DNA, the CDR3 is TGTGCCAGCAGCTTAGATGATTGGGCGCACCTCCAAAGGGACACCATATATTTT. It specifies CASSLDDWAHLQRDTIYF.

The chain uses TRBV18 and TRBJ2-7; 7 bases agree with TRBD1. V shed 3 bases and J 6 bases; nucleotides not matched to a gene: 11. The germline gives CDR1 KGHSH, CDR2 LQKENI. The CDR3 is 15 amino acids. Written as DNA, the CDR3 is TGTGCCAGCTCACCGGGAGAGGGACAGAGCCCCGAGCAGTACTTC. It translates to CASSPGEGQSPEQYF.

The chain is built from TRBV9 and TRBJ2-3, with 14 bases that match TRBD2. V was pared by 4 bases and J by 4 bases, with 17 bases of the junction left unmatched. The CDR3 length is 20 residues. The V gene's germline CDR1 is SGDLS and CDR2 YYNGEE. CDR3 coding DNA: TGTGCCAGCAGCAACTCCGGGACTAGCGGGAGCCGGGGGTTGGCAGATACGCAGTATTTT. Amino acids: CASSNSGTSGSRGLADTQYF.

The chain's CDR3 is CASSSGLAGGSQETQYF. CDR3 nucleotide sequence: TGCGCCAGCAGCTCGGGACTAGCGGGAGGGAGCCAAGAGACCCAGTACTTC. The rearrangement links TRBV5-1 to TRBJ2-5, with 16 bases matching TRBD2. The length of the CDR3 is 17 residues. Looked up from germline, CDR1 is SGHRS and CDR2 is YFSETQ. V gave up 3 bases and J gave up 1 base; unmatched junction bases: 3.

This sequence joins TRBV5-1 and TRBJ1-1; D may be TRBD1 (5 bases). The germline V gene has CDR1 SGHRS and CDR2 YFSETQ. The CDR3 is 15 amino acids. V dropped 5 bases and J dropped 1 base, with 15 bases sitting between them. CDR3 in DNA: TGCGCCAGCAGGGGTTCTGGGACCCCGAACACTGAAGCTTTCTTT. It encodes CASRGSGTPNTEAFF. The whole variable domain, remainder taken from reference TRBV5-1 and TRBJ1-1, is KAGVTQTPRYLIKTRGQQVTLSCSPISGHRSVSWYQQTPGQGLQFLFEYFSETQRNKGNFPGRFSGRQFSNSRSEMNVSTLELGDSALYLCASRGSGTPNTEAFFGQGTRLTVV.

This chain links TRBV15 with TRBJ2-7; possible D gene TRBD2, 6 bases. This CDR3 contains 16 residues. Between the trimmed V and J ends, which lost 6 bases and 6 bases, there was a span of 24 bases. Germline-derived CDR1 and CDR2 are LNHNV and YYDKDF (reference sequence). The CDR3 DNA sequence: TGTGCCACCAGAAACCCCGGGACTGGTCCCTCCCGCGAGCAGTACTTC. It encodes CATRNPGTGPSREQYF.

The chain carries TRBV10-1 and TRBJ2-2, with TRBD2 identical over 7 bases. Trimming took 8 bases from V and 4 from J; bases not matched to a gene: 1. Germline V gene sequence: CDR1 WNHNN, CDR2 SYGVQD (reference sequence). This CDR3 region has 12 residues. The CDR3 coding sequence is TGCGCCAGCCGGGGGGTCACCGGGGAGCTGTTTTTT. Its translation is CASRGVTGELFF.

The genes are TRBV9 and TRBJ2-3; 10 bases map to TRBD2. V was clipped by 3 bases and J by 1 base; unmatched bases: 5. The CDR3 covers 16 residues. Germline V gene lookup returns CDR1 SGDLS and CDR2 YYNGEE. The CDR3 DNA reads as TGTGCCAGCAGCGCCCTAGCGGGAGAAGGCACAGATACGCAGTATTTT. Its translation is CASSALAGEGTDTQYF.

The V gene is TRBV5-1, the J gene TRBJ2-7; unclear D gene. CDR1 SGHRS and CDR2 YFSETQ come from the germline V gene. Trimming took 4 bases from V and 5 from J, leaving 19 bases between them. This CDR3 is built from 15 residues. CDR3 region: CASSLGARRFHEQYF. The CDR3 coding sequence is TGCGCCAGCAGCCTGGGTGCGCGAAGGTTCCACGAGCAGTACTTC.

The V call is TRBV2, the J call TRBJ1-1, with no clear D. Between the trimmed V and J ends, which lost 1 base and 8 bases, there was a span of 8 bases. This CDR3 has 12 amino acids. Germline loops: CDR1 SNHLY, CDR2 FYNNEI. CDR3: CASSEGFSEAFF. The CDR3 DNA is TGTGCCAGCAGTGAAGGTTTCTCAGAAGCTTTCTTT.

This clone has a single count. The chain couples TRBV7-9 to TRBJ1-4; possible D gene TRBD1, 5 bases. V lost 5 bases, J lost 7 bases, and 23 bases lay in between. The CDR3 has 17 amino acids. Germline CDR1 SEHNR, CDR2 FQNEAQ (reference sequence). The CDR3 nucleotides read TGTGCCAGCAGCCCTCTCCCTATTACTCCGCAGGGTGAAAAACTGTTTTTT. It yields the protein CASSPLPITPQGEKLFF.

This chain joins TRBV4-1 and TRBJ2-1; 7 bases are shared with TRBD2. The trim removed 0 bases at V and 4 bases at J, leaving 9 bases unmatched. The CDR3 covers 17 residues. Germline V lookup: CDR1 MGHRA, CDR2 YSYEKL. The CDR3 nucleotides read TGCGCCAGCAGCCAAGATGTCGCGGGAGCCACTTACAATGAGCAGTTCTTC. This gives the protein CASSQDVAGATYNEQFF.

The V call is TRBV18, the J call TRBJ2-5; a weak D match, TRBD1 (6 bases). CDR1 KGHSH and CDR2 LQKENI come from the germline V gene. The V end was cut by 3 bases, the J end by 2 bases, with 16 bases between. The CDR3 sequence is 16 residues long. The CDR3 here is CASSPLKTGLQETQYF. DNA of the CDR3: TGTGCCAGCTCACCCCTTAAGACAGGCTTACAAGAGACCCAGTACTTC.

The rearrangement links TRBV7-2 to TRBJ1-1; no reliable D call. The CDR3 extends over 13 amino acids. Germline V lookup: CDR1 SGHTA, CDR2 FQGNSA. V gave up 1 base and J gave up 6 bases, with 9 bases separating them. In DNA, the CDR3 is TGTGCCAGCAGCTTAGTAGGGATCTCTGAAGCTTTCTTT. Translation: CASSLVGISEAFF.

The chain employs TRBV11-2 and TRBJ2-7; D possibly corresponds to TRBD1 (7 bases). The CDR3 extends over 15 amino acids. V shed 1 base and J shed 7 bases, with 17 bases lying between them. Germline CDR1 SGHAT, CDR2 FQNNGV. The CDR3 reads CASSLASRGVREQYF. The CDR3 DNA sequence: TGTGCCAGCAGCTTAGCGAGCAGGGGGGTACGGGAGCAGTACTTC.

V and J are TRBV20-1 and TRBJ2-7, with D perhaps TRBD2 (6 bases). The CDR3 is 11 residues long. Germline V gene data show CDR1 as DFQATT and CDR2 as SNEGSKA (reference sequence). The CDR3 loop is CSTPGLGEQYF. In DNA, the CDR3 is TGCAGCACGCCGGGACTTGGTGAGCAGTACTTC.

The chain combines TRBV28 with TRBJ2-7, with 7 bases lining up with TRBD1. Trimming removed 9 bases from V and 4 bases from J; junction bases left unmatched: 12. Germline CDR1 reads MDHEN; CDR2 reads SYDVKM. The CDR3 covers 14 residues. The CDR3 sequence is CASRDLTGTYEQYF. In DNA, the CDR3 is TGTGCCAGTAGAGACCTGACAGGGACATACGAGCAGTACTTC.

The rearrangement links TRBV9 to TRBJ1-1; tentatively, D is TRBD1 (6 bases). Germline V gives CDR1 SGDLS, CDR2 YYNGEE. The CDR3 has 16 residues. V lost 0 bases and J lost 5, with 17 bases in between. The CDR3 loop is CASSVGQWKGGTEAFF. The DNA for the CDR3 is TGTGCCAGCAGCGTAGGTCAATGGAAGGGGGGTACTGAAGCTTTCTTT.

The chain links TRBV5-5 to TRBJ1-1, with a tentative D call TRBD1 (5 bases). CDR1 is SGHKS, CDR2 YYEKEE, per germline (reference sequence). The CDR3 extends over 17 amino acids. V was clipped by 4 bases and J by 5 bases, with 24 bases between them. The CDR3 reads CASSHRLGRRRMTEAFF. The CDR3, as DNA: TGTGCCAGCAGCCACCGTTTGGGGCGCCGGAGGATGACTGAAGCTTTCTTT.

V gene TRBV29-1 combines with J gene TRBJ1-4; D is perhaps TRBD1 (5 bases). There are 13 residues in the CDR3. The germline V gene encodes CDR1 SQVTM and CDR2 ANQGSEA. Trimming cost V 6 bases and J 2 bases, with 10 bases left between them. This CDR3 reads CSVSGRTNEKLFF. The CDR3 DNA is TGCAGCGTGTCAGGGCGGACTAATGAAAAACTGTTTTTT.